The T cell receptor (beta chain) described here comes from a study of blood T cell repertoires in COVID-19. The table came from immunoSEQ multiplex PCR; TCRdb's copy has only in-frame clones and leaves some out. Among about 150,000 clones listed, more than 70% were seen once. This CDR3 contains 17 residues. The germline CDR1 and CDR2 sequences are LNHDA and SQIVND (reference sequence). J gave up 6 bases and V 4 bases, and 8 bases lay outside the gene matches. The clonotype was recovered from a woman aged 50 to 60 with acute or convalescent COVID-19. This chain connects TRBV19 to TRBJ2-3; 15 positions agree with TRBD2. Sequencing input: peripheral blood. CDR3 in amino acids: CASSTGTSGGNRDTQYF. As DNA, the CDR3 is TGTGCCAGTAGTACCGGGACTAGCGGGGGGAACAGGGATACGCAGTATTTT.